The 10 T cell receptor beta chains reported below all come from one sample, sequenced in a study of vaccination effects on CD4 cells after COVID-19 (dated by TCRdb to between 2020 and 2023). Library method: the immunoSEQ multiplex PCR assay. TCRdb holds this immuneACCESS table with in-frame rearrangements only. Some clones are missing; in checked studies, unresolved V genes explain under half, and the rest has no known cause. For this sample the table gives approximately 50,000 clones, of which approximately 75% were detected only once. The ten largest clones capture around 5.5% of the sample. Antigen specificity for these receptors is unknown. To identify antigen-specific CD4+ T cell clonotypes by their expansion, the ViraFEST assay first stimulated PBMC with viral peptide pools and then applied TCR sequencing. After 10 to 11 days of culture, CD4+ T cells were isolated with the EasySep CD4+ T cell isolation kit. Negative nucleocapsid antibody results before and after vaccination confirmed that the healthy vaccine recipients had no prior SARS-CoV-2 infection.

The sequences come from CD4+ T cells from PBMCs cultured with HCoV-OC43 spike peptides, collected before COVID-19 vaccination. In the paper's terms, the cell subset or site label means: HCoV-OC43 spike overlapping peptide pool stimulation. These receptors were collected from a human donor who received a COVID-19 vaccine.

This chain connects TRBV6-5 to TRBJ1-4, with 7 positions matching TRBD1. V lost 6 bases, J lost 17 bases, and 9 bases stayed unmatched. The CDR3 totals 11 residues. Germline V gene lookup returns CDR1 MNHEY and CDR2 SVGAGI. CDR3 sequence reads: CASSETGPIFF. The DNA of the CDR3 is TGTGCCAGCAGCGAGACAGGGCCCATATTTTTT.

This clone has a single count. This sequence joins TRBV3-1 (or the pseudogene TRBV3-2) and TRBJ1-4; TRBD1 is a possible D gene (5 bases). The CDR3 runs to 12 residues. Germline lookup yields CDR1 LGHDT and CDR2 YNNKEL (reference sequence). V was trimmed by 8 bases and J by 2 bases, leaving 6 bases between them. The CDR3 bases are TGTGCCAGCGGGGCGACTAATGAAAAACTGTTTTTT. Its protein is CASGATNEKLFF.

The chain carries TRBV2 and TRBJ2-7; possible D gene TRBD2, 6 bases. V lost 9 bases, J lost 0 bases, and 12 bases lay in between. CDR1 SNHLY and CDR2 FYNNEI come from the germline V gene. This CDR3 comprises 13 residues. This CDR3 reads CASRREVSYEQYV. DNA of the CDR3: TGTGCCAGTCGGAGGGAGGTCTCCTACGAGCAGTACGTC.

The chain links TRBV23-1 to TRBJ1-5; D unclear. TRBV23-1 belongs to the ORF category, with a function that is uncertain. The CDR3 has 14 residues. Trimming cost V 2 bases and J 7 bases, with 12 bases left between them. The CDR3 here is CASSQGLVDQPQHF. DNA for the CDR3: TGCGCCAGCAGTCAAGGGCTCGTGGACCAGCCCCAGCATTTT.

V gene TRBV18 combines with J gene TRBJ1-5; D is ambiguous. V was shortened by 2 bases and J by 3 bases, with 5 bases between the two germline ends. The CDR3 spans 13 residues. Per germline, CDR1 KGHSH and CDR2 LQKENI. The CDR3 DNA reads TGTGCCAGCTCACCAGATAACAATCAGCCCCAGCATTTT. Translating gives CASSPDNNQPQHF. The whole variable domain, filled in from reference TRBV18 and TRBJ1-5, reads NAGVMQNPRHLVRRRGQEARLRCSPMKGHSHVYWYRQLPEEGLKFMVYLQKENIIDESGMPKERFSAEFPKEGPSILRIQQVVRGDSAAYFCASSPDNNQPQHFGDGTRLSIL.

The chain couples TRBV5-1 to TRBJ2-5, with D unresolved. V gave up 4 bases and J gave up 5 bases, with 15 bases separating them. The CDR3 extends over 14 amino acids. Germline V gene sequence: CDR1 SGHRS, CDR2 YFSETQ. CDR3 protein: CASSPEPGPETQYF. The CDR3 coding sequence is TGCGCCAGCAGCCCGGAGCCGGGCCCGGAGACCCAGTACTTC. Supplemented by reference TRBV5-1 and TRBJ2-5, the full variable domain reads KAGVTQTPRYLIKTRGQQVTLSCSPISGHRSVSWYQQTPGQGLQFLFEYFSETQRNKGNFPGRFSGRQFSNSRSEMNVSTLELGDSALYLCASSPEPGPETQYFGPGTRLLVL.

This clone was recorded once. This chain joins TRBV5-1 and TRBJ2-5, with a weak D call TRBD2 (6 bases). Trimming removed 4 bases from V and 4 bases from J, with 14 bases in between. Germline V lookup: CDR1 SGHRS, CDR2 YFSETQ. The CDR3 totals 14 residues. CDR3 nucleotide sequence: TGCGCCAGCAGCGGCGGGACCACTGGAGAGACCCAGTACTTC. Translated, it gives CASSGGTTGETQYF.

This chain joins TRBV4-1 and TRBJ2-2; 9 bases are a match to TRBD1. V gave up 3 bases and J gave up 4 bases; unmatched junction bases: 18. Germline lookup yields CDR1 MGHRA and CDR2 YSYEKL. This CDR3 has 20 residues. The CDR3 coding sequence is TGCGCCAGCAGCCACGTGGGTAGAATCGCGGACAGGGGAGGCACCGGGGAGCTGTTTTTT. Protein product: CASSHVGRIADRGGTGELFF.

The V gene is TRBV5-3, the J gene TRBJ2-7, with no clear D. TRBV5-3 is an ORF, with its function uncertain. The CDR3 consists of 15 residues. V shed 1 base and J shed 0 bases, with 11 bases lying between them. Here the CDR3 DNA reads TGTGCCAGAAGCTTGCCCTTGGCCCGCTCCTACGAGCAGTACGTC. Encoded protein: CARSLPLARSYEQYV.

This clone was detected only a few times. CDR3 region: CASSLMAGGESPLHF. CDR3 in DNA: TGTGCCAGCAGCTTAATGGCCGGGGGAGAATCACCCCTCCACTTT. The chain recombines TRBV7-3 with TRBJ1-6; D is possibly TRBD1 (5 bases). The CDR3 runs 15 residues. Germline assignment: CDR1 SGHTA and CDR2 FQGTGA. V lost 1 base and J lost 10, with 14 bases in between.